This TCR beta chain was obtained from a study of vaccination and CD4 T cells after COVID-19 (dated 2022 in TCRdb). For the study in its entirety: The convalescent cohort comprised six males and four females, including two Hispanic individuals, seven Caucasians, two Asians and one multiracial person. Each participant got two doses of either the Pfizer-BioNTech BNT162b2 vaccine (n=8) or the Moderna mRNA-1273 vaccine (n=2). Post-COVID blood samples were collected from convalescent patients a median of approximately 93 days after diagnosis, with a range of roughly 30 to 161 days. Post-vaccine blood samples were taken a median of about 77 days after the second vaccine dose, with a range of about 13 to 241 days. Culture stimuli were overlapping spike peptide pools from SARS-CoV-2 and from the common cold coronaviruses HCoV-NL63, HCoV-OC43 and HCoV-229E. Control cultures received a CEFX viral epitope pool as the positive control, an HIV-1 Nef peptide pool as the negative control, or no peptide. In 10 COVID-19 convalescent patients and a few infection-naive healthy vaccine recipients, researchers compared the spike-specific CD4+ TCR repertoire from before mRNA vaccination with the repertoire from after. Memory CD4+ T cell crossreactivity between SARS-CoV-2 and common cold coronavirus spike proteins was assessed at the TCR clonotype level in an earlier paper using these donors. Points the paper makes about the study in general: Only a relatively small number of convalescent patients were included in the study, and early timepoints following natural infection were not analyzed. Although the median number of SARS-CoV-2-reactive clonotypes went up from roughly 19 after infection to some 38 after vaccination, the increase was not significant. Of the vaccine-specific clones in convalescent patients, 304 of 307, or nearly all, reacted only to SARS-CoV-2 spike and did not cross-react with common cold coronaviruses. Among the post-vaccine SARS-CoV-2-reactive clones in convalescent patients, a median about 87% showed up only after vaccination, which suggests vaccine-specific priming.

The meaning of the sample's treatment or condition label: roughly 10-day PBMC culture with coronavirus spike peptide pools or control peptides (ViraFEST assay). CD4+ T cells from unexposed donors were collected before the COVID-19 pandemic (2011-2018). To expand antigen-specific T cells with peptide pools and then pick out the expanded clonotypes through TCR sequencing, the study relied on the ViraFEST assay. Each well held 2.2 million or so PBMCs cultured in IMDM containing about 5% human AB serum and 10 IU/ml IL-2, with approximately 9.2 ug/ml peptide pools added. Half of the culture medium was replaced with fresh IL-2-containing medium on days 3 and 7. After approximately eleven days of culture, CD4+ T cells were isolated by negative selection using the EasySep CD4+ T cell isolation kit. As far as cell numbers permitted, CD4+ T cells from unexposed donors were tested for reactivity against SARS-CoV-2 S and N as well as four spike pools from common cold coronaviruses. PBMCs were separated from whole blood using Ficoll-Paque Plus gradient centrifugation and then either used fresh or cryopreserved at -140C. Each culture condition was generally run in triplicate wells. The leukapheresis product for the unexposed donors was obtained through commercial purchase.

Comment on this clonotype: Its binding antigen is unknown. No much larger clone exists at a distance of one base, and base qualities are not known.

Including cysteine and phenylalanine, the CDR3 has 15 amino acids. Here the CDR3 DNA is all that survives: 45 bases in frame from base 1. At the junction V is shortened by 2 bases and J by 7 bases, with 15 bases in between. The library was made by PCR. DNA from cultured CD4+ T cells was subjected to TCR sequencing with the Oncomine TCR Beta short-read assay at the Johns Hopkins FTIC core. The QIAamp micro DNA kit was used to extract genomic DNA from the cultured CD4+ T cells. The Oncomine TCR Beta libraries from cultured CD4+ T cells were pooled using unique dual indexes and then sequenced on an Illumina iSeq 100. The authors' pipeline ran thus. Non-productive sequences were removed, and CDR3s that did not start with C, did not end with F or W, or were shorter than 7 amino acids were discarded. Antigen-specific clonotypes were identified with the MANAFEST web application by comparing peptide-stimulated wells with reference and other culture wells. Positive clones required FDR below 0.05, an odds ratio above 5, and productive frequency above 0.1% in at least two of three replicate wells. Cross-reactive clonotypes were defined as significantly expanded in both SARS-CoV-2 spike wells and at least one common cold coronavirus spike condition. Using R version 3.6.1, CDR3 homology was evaluated through Levenshtein distances (stringdist) along with unrooted phylogenetic trees (ape). In-frame beta chains were kept once TCRdb had trimmed the public reads at Q25 with fastp and called clones with MiXCR. Each CDR3 protein appears once, grouped with its most common genes and DNA. TCRdb, not the original authors, processed these V and J calls. Across this sample there are 6,000 to 8,000 distinct CDR3 sequences, with 43% seen only once. The top ten hold 25% of the sample.

Material: CD4+ T cells from blood, cultured in vitro. The sequence is built from TRBV12-3 or TRBV12-4 and TRBJ1-5; TRBD1 is possibly the D segment (6 matching bases). The origin of this receptor is a human donor in good health. The DNA sequence is TGTGCCAGCAGTTTAAGGGCAGGGGATATACAGCCCCAGCATTTT. This is translated as CASSLRAGDIQPQHF.